Listed here are 19 T cell receptor beta chains from one sample, sequenced in a study of CD8 T cells in Susac syndrome. With random hexamers, roughly 0.45 to 1 ug RNA was reverse transcribed. TCRdb reprocessed the immunoSEQ multiplex PCR reads via MiXCR and lists one record per CDR3 protein. The repertoire holds about 300,000 distinct CDR3 sequences, roughly 85% seen once, with 0.2% to 0.25% in the top ten. The material sequenced was CD8+ T cells from PBMCs. These receptors originate from a human donor with multiple sclerosis.

The chain links TRBV3-1 to TRBJ2-3; 7 bases are shared with TRBD1. V shed 4 bases, J shed 0 bases, and the junction held 4 bases outside the gene matches. CDR3 size: 15 residues. Germline CDR1 and CDR2: LGHDT and YNNKEL (reference sequence). CDR3 residues: CASSPTGASTDTQYF. As DNA, the CDR3 is TGTGCCAGCAGCCCTACAGGGGCGAGCACAGATACGCAGTATTTT.

This clonotype was seen only once. The CDR3 nucleotides read TGCGCCAGCAGCCAAGTACGAGACGGCCACAATGAGCAGTTCTTC. Amino acid sequence: CASSQVRDGHNEQFF. The chain combines TRBV4-3 with TRBJ2-1; no clear D. V shed 1 base and J shed 5 bases, with 12 bases lying between them. Germline CDR1 reads LGHNA; CDR2 reads YSLEER. The CDR3 covers 15 residues.

The CDR3 DNA sequence: TGTGCCATCAGTGGTTCAGGACTAGCGCTCACAGATACGCAGTATTTT. Its translation: CAISGSGLALTDTQYF. V usage is TRBV10-3 and J usage is TRBJ2-3; the match to TRBD2 covers 9 bases. The J segment lost 2 bases and the V segment lost 4 bases, leaving 7 bases of the junction unmatched. The length of the CDR3 is 16 residues. Germline CDR1 reads ENHRY; CDR2 reads SYGVKD.

V usage is TRBV20-1 and J usage is TRBJ2-3; D is unclear. The germline V gene encodes CDR1 DFQATT and CDR2 SNEGSKA (reference sequence). The CDR3 is 12 residues long. V was pared by 5 bases and J by 2 bases, with 8 bases between. The CDR3 DNA sequence: TGCAGTGCTGATGGGTCCACAGATACGCAGTATTTT. Encoded protein: CSADGSTDTQYF.

This clonotype is a singleton in its sample. The chain employs TRBV15 and TRBJ2-5; D assignment may be TRBD1 or TRBD2 (5 bases each). In germline, CDR1 is LNHNV, CDR2 YYDKDF (reference sequence). The CDR3 loop spans 15 amino acids. Trimming removed 0 bases at V and 5 bases at J, with 13 bases between. This CDR3 is CATSRDYGTGETQYF. CDR3 DNA sequence: TGTGCCACCAGCAGAGATTACGGGACGGGGGAGACCCAGTACTTC.

V is TRBV5-1 and J is TRBJ2-1, with 8 bases matching TRBD2. V shed 4 bases and J 5 bases; nucleotides not matched to a gene: 2. Germline CDR1 SGHRS, CDR2 YFSETQ. The CDR3 sequence is 13 residues long. The DNA for the CDR3 is TGCGCCAGCAGCACGGGACTAGACAATGAGCAGTTCTTC. Its translation is CASSTGLDNEQFF.

V gene TRBV9 combines with J gene TRBJ2-1, with TRBD2 matching 7 bases. Unmatched junction bases numbered 21, after V lost 4 bases and J lost 5 bases. The CDR3 has 19 amino acids. Germline CDR1 and CDR2: SGDLS and YYNGEE. CDR3: CASSLRPIRAGALDNEQFF. CDR3 in DNA: TGTGCCAGCAGCCTGCGCCCCATCCGCGCGGGAGCCTTGGACAATGAGCAGTTCTTC.

The genes are TRBV27 and TRBJ2-7, with D uncertain. CDR1 and CDR2 from the germline V gene are MNHEY and SMNVEV (reference sequence). The CDR3 is 14 amino acids. Trimming removed 4 bases from V and 0 bases from J, with 10 bases in between. Here the CDR3 reads CASSWTSNSYEQYF. CDR3 DNA: TGTGCCAGCAGTTGGACGTCCAACTCCTACGAGCAGTACTTC.

V gene TRBV19 combines with J gene TRBJ2-1, with a possible D match to TRBD2 (5 bases). V was clipped by 1 base and J by 8 bases, with 18 bases between them. Looked up from germline, CDR1 is LNHDA and CDR2 is SQIVND (reference sequence). The CDR3 sequence is 16 residues long. CDR3 region: CASSIAPGLWSDEQFF. In DNA, the CDR3 is TGTGCCAGTAGTATAGCCCCGGGATTGTGGTCCGATGAGCAGTTCTTC.

CDR3 nucleotide sequence: TGCAGTGCTAGACTCCTGGCTAGCGGGGCCTACGAGCAGTACTTC. It is translated as CSARLLASGAYEQYF. The rearrangement links TRBV20-1 to TRBJ2-7; 9 nucleotides match TRBD2. The ends lost 2 bases at V and 2 bases at J; junction bases unmatched: 7. CDR3 length: 15 residues. Germline assignment: CDR1 DFQATT and CDR2 SNEGSKA (reference sequence).

V gene TRBV20-1 combines with J gene TRBJ2-7; the D gene is possibly TRBD1 (6 bases). From germline, CDR1 is DFQATT and CDR2 SNEGSKA (reference sequence). Trimming cost V 0 bases and J 2 bases, with 14 bases left between them. The CDR3 is made up of 15 amino acids. The chain's CDR3 is CSARDPDRSPYEQYF. The CDR3 nucleotides are TGCAGTGCTAGAGACCCAGACAGGTCGCCCTACGAGCAGTACTTC.

This chain connects TRBV11-3 to TRBJ2-1, with a weak D call TRBD1 (6 bases). The germline V gene encodes CDR1 SGHNT and CDR2 YENEEA. The length of the CDR3 is 14 residues. Trimming cost V 4 bases and J 7 bases, with 14 bases left between them. In DNA, the CDR3 is TGTGCCAGCAGCTCCCAAACCGACAGGAATGAGCAGTTCTTC. Amino acid sequence: CASSSQTDRNEQFF.

This chain connects TRBV4-3 to TRBJ2-3; the D gene is possibly TRBD2 (6 bases). The V and J ends lost 1 base and 3 bases respectively, with 17 bases between them. Germline assignment: CDR1 LGHNA and CDR2 YSLEER. The CDR3 runs to 17 residues. As DNA, the CDR3 is TGCGCCAGCAGCCAAGTGGACACCGGGAGAAGGACAGATACGCAGTATTTT. It translates to CASSQVDTGRRTDTQYF.

The chain uses TRBV7-2 and TRBJ1-2, with TRBD1 matching 9 bases. Germline CDR1 is SGHTA and CDR2 is FQGNSA. The CDR3 is made up of 15 amino acids. Germline trimming cut 4 bases from V and 6 bases from J; bases unmatched to any gene: 9. The CDR3 nucleotides read TGTGCCAGCAGCTCCACAGGGGGCATCAGTGATGGCTACACCTTC. Amino acids: CASSSTGGISDGYTF.

The chain has TRBV3-1 and TRBJ2-7; 11 bases map to TRBD2. Per the germline V gene, CDR1 is LGHDT and CDR2 is YNNKEL (reference sequence). The CDR3 covers 15 residues. V gave up 4 bases and J gave up 5 bases; unmatched junction bases: 7. The CDR3 region has the DNA TGTGCCAGCAGCCGAAGTAGCGGGAGGGCAGACGAGCAGTACTTC. Its protein is CASSRSSGRADEQYF.

The chain carries TRBV19 and TRBJ2-7; tentative D call: TRBD2 (5 bases). V lost 9 bases and J lost 2, with 11 bases in between. The CDR3 length is 12 residues. Germline loops: CDR1 LNHDA, CDR2 SQIVND (reference sequence). DNA of the CDR3: TGTGCCAGCGGCGGACTGCCCTACGAGCAGTACTTC. Amino acid sequence: CASGGLPYEQYF.

The chain employs TRBV27 and TRBJ2-7, with a weak D call TRBD1 (6 bases). V gave up 9 bases and J gave up 6 bases, with 18 bases separating them. The CDR3 runs to 13 residues. The germline V gene encodes CDR1 MNHEY and CDR2 SMNVEV (reference sequence). The CDR3: CASTDPRGFEQYF. The CDR3 DNA reads as TGTGCCAGTACCGACCCCAGGGGCTTCGAGCAGTACTTC.

The chain uses TRBV5-1 and TRBJ1-1, with 8 bases matching TRBD1. The CDR3 has 15 amino acids. Germline V gene sequence: CDR1 SGHRS, CDR2 YFSETQ. V shed 0 bases and J 4 bases; nucleotides not matched to a gene: 5. The CDR3 here is CASSLDRQGTTEAFF. In DNA form, the CDR3 reads TGCGCCAGCAGCTTGGATCGACAGGGGACCACTGAAGCTTTCTTT.

The V gene is TRBV6-5, the J gene TRBJ1-3; D is possibly TRBD1 (5 bases). The V gene lost 0 bases and the J gene lost 8 bases, with 14 bases spanning the gap. The CDR3 contains 15 residues. Germline-derived CDR1 and CDR2 are MNHEY and SVGAGI. In DNA, the CDR3 is TGTGCCAGCAGTTACTCCCCCAACGGGGGGGACACCATATATTTT. Protein: CASSYSPNGGDTIYF.